Listed here are 16 T cell receptor beta chains from one sample, sequenced in a study of blood T cell repertoires in COVID-19. The protocol was immunoSEQ multiplex PCR, while the TCRdb copy is restricted to in-frame clones and leaves out a portion. The table includes 20,000 to 30,000 clones, about 94% detected once. The sample comprised peripheral blood. The receptors come from a human donor with active COVID-19. The donor label of this sample is uncertain.

The chain links TRBV30 to TRBJ2-7; the D gene is possibly TRBD1 (6 bases). This CDR3 has 12 residues. Between the trimmed V and J ends, which lost 6 bases and 5 bases, there was a span of 14 bases. The germline gives CDR1 GTSNPN, CDR2 SVGIG (reference sequence). The CDR3 loop reads CACSGTPDEQYF. The CDR3 nucleotides are TGTGCCTGCTCCGGGACACCGGACGAGCAGTACTTC.

The rearrangement uses TRBV6-5 and TRBJ1-5; 7 positions agree with TRBD1. The ends lost 6 bases at V and 2 bases at J; junction bases unmatched: 7. Germline V gives CDR1 MNHEY, CDR2 SVGAGI. This CDR3 has 15 amino acids. DNA of the CDR3: TGTGCCAGCAGCCGGACAGGCTATGGCAATCAGCCCCAGCATTTT. It is translated as CASSRTGYGNQPQHF.

V gene TRBV3-1 (or the pseudogene TRBV3-2) combines with J gene TRBJ2-5; TRBD2 might be the D (5 bases). The V gene lost 4 bases and the J gene lost 5 bases, with 14 bases spanning the gap. Germline V gene lookup returns CDR1 LGHDT and CDR2 YNNKEL (reference sequence). The CDR3 spans 14 residues. The DNA of the CDR3 is TGTGCCAGCAGCCCGGACCTCCGAGGGGAGACCCAGTACTTC. It specifies CASSPDLRGETQYF.

This clone came up once. The chain is built from TRBV2 and TRBJ2-3; D gene uncertain. Trimming removed 4 bases at V and 0 bases at J, with 20 bases between. CDR3 size: 18 residues. From germline, CDR1 is SNHLY and CDR2 FYNNEI. The CDR3 sequence: CASSVPQAPTLSTDTQYF. CDR3 DNA: TGTGCCAGCAGTGTCCCCCAGGCCCCAACGCTAAGCACAGATACGCAGTATTTT.

The chain is built from TRBV6-6 and TRBJ2-3; 9 bases fit TRBD1. Germline V gives CDR1 MNHNY, CDR2 SVGAGI (reference sequence). The ends lost 5 bases at V and 5 bases at J; junction bases unmatched: 2. The length of the CDR3 is 13 residues. CDR3 amino acids: CASSQTGGDTQYF. CDR3 nucleotides: TGTGCCAGCAGTCAGACAGGGGGAGATACGCAGTATTTT.

The V gene is TRBV24-1, the J gene TRBJ2-1; 8 nucleotides line up with TRBD2. V was clipped by 9 bases and J by 8 bases; unmatched bases: 11. CDR1 is KGHDR and CDR2 is SFDVKD in the germline V gene. The length of the CDR3 is 14 residues. The CDR3 DNA follows: TGTGCCACCTCGGGGGGGCCGAGGAGTGATGAGCAGTTCTTC. Encoded protein: CATSGGPRSDEQFF.

A few counts support this clone. The rearrangement links TRBV19 to TRBJ1-5; D possibly corresponds to TRBD1 (6 bases). Germline V gene lookup returns CDR1 LNHDA and CDR2 SQIVND (reference sequence). The CDR3 runs to 14 residues. V lost 7 bases to trimming and J lost 5 bases, with 15 bases between them. The CDR3 nucleotides read TGTGCCAGTAAGGACAGCCATTGGGATCAGCCCCAGCATTTT. Translation: CASKDSHWDQPQHF.

The V and J genes are TRBV2 and TRBJ1-4, with D unclear. This CDR3 is 13 amino acids long. Trimming stripped 5 bases from V and 8 bases from J, with 12 bases between. Germline lookup yields CDR1 SNHLY and CDR2 FYNNEI. The CDR3 sequence: CASSTGIEEKLFF. The CDR3 DNA sequence: TGTGCCAGCAGTACGGGGATAGAAGAAAAACTGTTTTTT.

The V gene is TRBV5-4, the J gene TRBJ1-1, with D uncertain. The germline V gene has CDR1 SGHNT and CDR2 YYREEE (reference sequence). Trimming stripped 6 bases from V and 1 base from J, with 10 bases between. The CDR3 consists of 13 residues. The CDR3 loop reads CASTESWNTEAFF. The CDR3 region has the DNA TGTGCCAGCACGGAGAGCTGGAACACTGAAGCTTTCTTT.

The genes are TRBV19 and TRBJ1-5; D may be TRBD1 (6 bases). CDR3 length equals 14 residues. Germline CDR1 and CDR2: LNHDA and SQIVND (reference sequence). V shed 6 bases and J shed 7 bases, with 16 bases lying between them. CDR3 DNA: TGTGCCAGTAGAGAAACAGGGCTGGGGCAGCCCCAGCATTTT. It specifies CASRETGLGQPQHF.

The chain uses TRBV29-1 and TRBJ2-4; 7 bases align to TRBD2. The CDR3 loop spans 15 amino acids. J lost 2 bases, V lost 3 bases, and 7 bases had no gene match. Germline V gives CDR1 SQVTM, CDR2 ANQGSEA. The CDR3 region is CSVDEEGGPKNIQYF. CDR3 coding DNA: TGCAGCGTTGATGAGGAGGGAGGGCCCAAAAACATTCAGTACTTC.

The gene calls are TRBV11-2 and TRBJ2-3, with D perhaps TRBD2 (7 bases). V lost 7 bases to trimming and J lost 6 bases, with 20 bases between them. The length of the CDR3 is 15 residues. Germline CDR1 and CDR2: SGHAT and FQNNGV. In nucleotides, the CDR3 is TGTGCCAGCACTTTACTCGGGGGGCACTCGGATACGCAGTATTTT. Translation gives CASTLLGGHSDTQYF. The variable domain in full, with the rest retrieved from reference TRBV11-2 and TRBJ2-3, is EAGVAQSPRYKIIEKRQSVAFWCNPISGHATLYWYQQILGQGPKLLIQFQNNGVVDDSQLPKDRFSAERLKGVDSTLKIQPAKLEDSAVYLCASTLLGGHSDTQYFGPGTRLTVL.

The J gene is TRBJ2-1, the V gene TRBV7-6; TRBD2 matches at 10 bases. V lost 1 base to trimming and J lost 4 bases; unmatched junction nucleotides: 4. The CDR3 contains 16 residues. Per the germline V gene, CDR1 is SGHVS and CDR2 is FNYEAQ. The CDR3 sequence: CASSLVGTSDYNEQFF. DNA for the CDR3: TGTGCCAGCAGCTTAGTTGGGACTAGCGATTACAATGAGCAGTTCTTC.

Regarding this clone: At one boundary the junction diverges from the germline segment, which might be a read error. V is TRBV5-1 and J is TRBJ2-7; 8 bases map to TRBD1. CDR1 and CDR2 (germline): SGHRS, YFSETQ. This CDR3 comprises 14 residues. The CDR3 nucleotides are TGCGCCAGCAGGTTGGGGACAGGCCTCTACGAGCAGTACTTC. Translating it yields CASRLGTGLYEQYF.

V usage is TRBV3-1 (or the pseudogene TRBV3-2) and J usage is TRBJ1-1; TRBD1 aligns across 11 bases. CDR1 is LGHDT and CDR2 is YNNKEL in the germline V gene (reference sequence). V was pared by 7 bases and J by 4 bases, with 17 bases of the junction left unmatched. This CDR3 has 18 amino acids. The CDR3, as DNA: TGTGCCAGCAACCGGAGCCCTGGGACAGGGGGATACGGCACTGAAGCTTTCTTT. The encoded protein is CASNRSPGTGGYGTEAFF.

CDR3 in amino acids: CASSQGGTSGGPVPWAQYF. The CDR3 DNA is TGCGCCAGCAGCCAAGGGGGGACTAGCGGGGGGCCCGTACCTTGGGCCCAGTACTTC. The chain links TRBV4-1 to TRBJ2-5; 15 bases map to TRBD2. This CDR3 region has 19 residues. The germline CDR1 and CDR2 sequences are MGHRA and YSYEKL. The J segment lost 9 bases and the V segment lost 1 base, leaving 15 bases of the junction unmatched.